This TCR beta chain was recovered during a study of molecular identifiers for immune sequencing clone quantification. The study's findings and limits: Whereas clones above 20 RNA copies held under 1% of naive-cell molecules, they held over 98% of effector molecules.

Germline CDR1 is SGHVS and CDR2 is FNYEAQ. The CDR3 sequence is 14 residues long. V lost 7 bases to trimming and J lost 1 base, with 13 bases between them. Of note for this clonotype: The antigen is undetermined.

Both previously described methods and listed TCR primers were employed to make bulk TCR libraries. TCRdb re-called the PCR reads through MiXCR, storing one row per CDR3 protein. This sample has around 480,000 distinct CDR3 sequences, with about a fifth found just once. The specimen was naive CD8+ T cells from blood, with Jurkat cell RNA spiked in. As for subset: FACS-sorted CD8+CD4-CCR7+CD45RA+ naive T cells. This TCR came from a human donor in good health. Some libraries in this study had Jurkat cell RNA spiked in. This rearrangement joins TRBV7-6 to TRBJ1-1; D gene ambiguous. CDR3 sequence reads: CASTPGRRNTEAFF. The CDR3, as DNA: TGTGCCAGCACCCCTGGACGGAGGAACACTGAAGCTTTCTTT.